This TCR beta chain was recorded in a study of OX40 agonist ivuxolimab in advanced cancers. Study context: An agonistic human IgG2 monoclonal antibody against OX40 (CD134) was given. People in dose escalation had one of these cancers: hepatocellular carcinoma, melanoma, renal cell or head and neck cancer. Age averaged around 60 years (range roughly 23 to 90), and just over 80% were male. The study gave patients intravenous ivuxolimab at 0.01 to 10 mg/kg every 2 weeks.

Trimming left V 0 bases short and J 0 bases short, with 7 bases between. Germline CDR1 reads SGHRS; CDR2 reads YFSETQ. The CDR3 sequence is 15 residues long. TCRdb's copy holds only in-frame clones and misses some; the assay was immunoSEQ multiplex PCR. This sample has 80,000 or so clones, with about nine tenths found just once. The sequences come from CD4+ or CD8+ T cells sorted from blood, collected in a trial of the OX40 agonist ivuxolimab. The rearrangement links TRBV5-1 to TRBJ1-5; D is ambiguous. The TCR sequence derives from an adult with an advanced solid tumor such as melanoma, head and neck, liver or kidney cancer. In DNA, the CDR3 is TGCGCCAGCAGCTTGGGAGATTATAGCAATCAGCCCCAGCATTTT. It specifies CASSLGDYSNQPQHF.